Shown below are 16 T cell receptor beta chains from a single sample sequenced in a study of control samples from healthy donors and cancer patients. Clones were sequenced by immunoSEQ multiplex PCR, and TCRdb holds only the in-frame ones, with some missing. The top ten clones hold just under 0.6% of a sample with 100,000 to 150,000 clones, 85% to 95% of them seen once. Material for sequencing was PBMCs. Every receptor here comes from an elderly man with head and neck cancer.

The CDR3 sequence is CASSELWVDGRSADTQYF. The CDR3 DNA reads TGTGCCAGCAGTGAACTGTGGGTAGACGGGAGATCCGCAGATACGCAGTATTTT. The rearrangement uses TRBV6-1 and TRBJ2-3; D is possibly TRBD2 (6 bases). The V and J ends lost 2 bases and 4 bases respectively, with 22 bases between them. The CDR3 runs to 18 residues. Germline V gene lookup returns CDR1 MNHNS and CDR2 SASEGT.

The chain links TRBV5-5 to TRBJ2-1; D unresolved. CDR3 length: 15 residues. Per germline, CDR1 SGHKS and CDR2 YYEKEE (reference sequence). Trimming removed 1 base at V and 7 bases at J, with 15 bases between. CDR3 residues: CASSLLGFSPNEQFF. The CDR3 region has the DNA TGTGCCAGCAGCTTGCTGGGCTTTAGCCCAAATGAGCAGTTCTTC.

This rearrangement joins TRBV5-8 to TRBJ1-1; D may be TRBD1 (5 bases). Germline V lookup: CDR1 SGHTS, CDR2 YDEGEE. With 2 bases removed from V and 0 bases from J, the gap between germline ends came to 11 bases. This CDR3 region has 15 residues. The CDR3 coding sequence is TGTGCCAGCAGCTTTTTGGGGGTCATGAACACTGAAGCTTTCTTT. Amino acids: CASSFLGVMNTEAFF.

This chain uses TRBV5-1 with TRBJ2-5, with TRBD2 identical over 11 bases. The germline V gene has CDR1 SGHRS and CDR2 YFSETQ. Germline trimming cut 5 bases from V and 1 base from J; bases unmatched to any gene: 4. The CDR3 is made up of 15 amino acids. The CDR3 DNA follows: TGCGCCAGCAGTTCTACTAGCGGGAGCCAAGAGACCCAGTACTTC. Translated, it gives CASSSTSGSQETQYF. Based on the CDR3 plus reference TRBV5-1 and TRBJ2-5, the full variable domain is KAGVTQTPRYLIKTRGQQVTLSCSPISGHRSVSWYQQTPGQGLQFLFEYFSETQRNKGNFPGRFSGRQFSNSRSEMNVSTLELGDSALYLCASSSTSGSQETQYFGPGTRLLVL.

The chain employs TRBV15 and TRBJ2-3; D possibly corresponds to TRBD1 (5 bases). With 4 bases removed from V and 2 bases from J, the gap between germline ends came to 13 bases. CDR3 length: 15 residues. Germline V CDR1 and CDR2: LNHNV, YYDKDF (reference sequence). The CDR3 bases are TGTGCCACCAGCACCCAGGGCGCGACCACAGATACGCAGTATTTT. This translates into CATSTQGATTDTQYF.

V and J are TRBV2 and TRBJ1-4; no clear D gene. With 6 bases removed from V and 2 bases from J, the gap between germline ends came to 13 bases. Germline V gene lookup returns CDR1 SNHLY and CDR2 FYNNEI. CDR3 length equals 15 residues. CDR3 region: CASRMRVATNEKLFF. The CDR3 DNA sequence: TGTGCCAGCAGGATGCGGGTGGCGACTAATGAAAAACTGTTTTTT. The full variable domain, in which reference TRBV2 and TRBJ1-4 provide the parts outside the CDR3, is EPEVTQTPSHQVTQMGQEVILRCVPISNHLYFYWYRQILGQKVEFLVSFYNNEISEKSEIFDDQFSVERPDGSNFTLKIRSTKLEDSAMYFCASRMRVATNEKLFFGSGTQLSVL.

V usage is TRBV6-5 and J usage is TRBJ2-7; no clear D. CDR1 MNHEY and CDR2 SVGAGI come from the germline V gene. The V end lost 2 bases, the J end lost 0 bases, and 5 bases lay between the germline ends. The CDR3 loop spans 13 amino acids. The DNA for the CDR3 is TGTGCCAGCAGTTACAGGCACTCCTACGAGCAGTACTTC. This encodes CASSYRHSYEQYF.

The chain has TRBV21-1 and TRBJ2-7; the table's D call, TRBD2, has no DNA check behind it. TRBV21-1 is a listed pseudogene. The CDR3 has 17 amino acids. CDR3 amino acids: CASSPPPPSASSYEQYF. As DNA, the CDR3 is TGTGCCAGCAGCCCGCCTCCCCCTAGCGCGAGCTCCTACGAGCAGTACTTC.

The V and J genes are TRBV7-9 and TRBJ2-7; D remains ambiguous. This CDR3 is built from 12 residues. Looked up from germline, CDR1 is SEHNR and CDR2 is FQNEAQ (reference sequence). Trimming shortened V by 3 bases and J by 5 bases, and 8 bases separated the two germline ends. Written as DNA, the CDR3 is TGTGCCAGCAGCTTCCAAGGTAACGAGCAGTACTTC. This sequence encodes CASSFQGNEQYF.

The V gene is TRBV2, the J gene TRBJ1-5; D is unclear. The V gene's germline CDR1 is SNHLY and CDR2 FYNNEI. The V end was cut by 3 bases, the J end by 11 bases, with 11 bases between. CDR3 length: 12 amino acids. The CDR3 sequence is CASSEGPVAQHF. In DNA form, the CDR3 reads TGTGCCAGCAGTGAGGGCCCGGTGGCCCAGCATTTT.

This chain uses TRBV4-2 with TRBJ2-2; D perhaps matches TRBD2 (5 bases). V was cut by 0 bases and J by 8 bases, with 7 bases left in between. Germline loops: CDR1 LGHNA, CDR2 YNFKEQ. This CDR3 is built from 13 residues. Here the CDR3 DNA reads TGTGCCAGCAGCCAAGATCGGGGAGGGGAGCTGTTTTTT. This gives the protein CASSQDRGGELFF.

The CDR3 DNA reads TGTGCCACCGAAGACAGGGTCTCGGCGAGCGACTATGGCTACACCTTC. This translates into CATEDRVSASDYGYTF. This chain uses TRBV19 with TRBJ1-2; 7 bases map to TRBD1. V dropped 10 bases and J dropped 3; count of bases not matched to a gene: 17. Germline loops: CDR1 LNHDA, CDR2 SQIVND (reference sequence). This CDR3 comprises 16 residues.

CDR3 sequence: CASRGLAGVKNIQYF. Written as DNA, the CDR3 is TGCGCCAGCAGGGGACTAGCGGGGGTCAAAAACATTCAGTACTTC. The genes are TRBV10-2 and TRBJ2-4, with TRBD2 identical over 14 bases. Trimming took 6 bases from V and 3 from J; bases not matched to a gene: 1. The CDR3 runs to 15 residues. Germline V gene lookup returns CDR1 WSHSY and CDR2 SAAADI.

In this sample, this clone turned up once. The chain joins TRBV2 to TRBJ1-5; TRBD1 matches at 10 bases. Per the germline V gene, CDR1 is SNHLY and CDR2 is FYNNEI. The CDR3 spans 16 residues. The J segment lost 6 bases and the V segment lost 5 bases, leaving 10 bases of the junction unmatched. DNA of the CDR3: TGTGCCAGCAGTAAGCATGGGACAGGGGATTTTCAGCCCCAGCATTTT. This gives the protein CASSKHGTGDFQPQHF.

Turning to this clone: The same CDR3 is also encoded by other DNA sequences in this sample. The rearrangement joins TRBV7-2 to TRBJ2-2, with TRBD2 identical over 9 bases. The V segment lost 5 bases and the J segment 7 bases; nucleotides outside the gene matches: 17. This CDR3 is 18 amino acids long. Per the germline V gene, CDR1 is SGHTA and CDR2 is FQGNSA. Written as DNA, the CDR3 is TGTGCCAGCAGCCCTAGCAATGCGCTAGCGGGATTGCACGGGGAGCTGTTTTTT. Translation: CASSPSNALAGLHGELFF.

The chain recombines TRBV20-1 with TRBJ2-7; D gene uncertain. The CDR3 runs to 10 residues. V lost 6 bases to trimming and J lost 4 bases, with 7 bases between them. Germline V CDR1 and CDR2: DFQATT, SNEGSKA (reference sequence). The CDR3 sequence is CSAGRYEQYF. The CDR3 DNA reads TGCAGTGCCGGACGGTACGAGCAGTACTTC.